The rows below give T cell receptor beta chains drawn from one sample of a study of shared clonotypes between healthy human individuals. Profiled with immunoSEQ multiplex PCR; TCRdb holds only in-frame clones, not every one. In the table there are under 2,500,000 clones, almost 96% of which are singletons. Sequencing used naive CD4+ T cells sorted from blood. These receptors all come from a man between 18 and 29 years old in good health. Both conserved end residues are part of each CDR3. The D gene is left open where the match is weak. Clone sizes are given selectively: once, few, many, or a class where the clone is expanded.

d_call	v_call	clone_size	j_call	cdr3_nt	cdr3_aa
-	TRBV5-1	-	TRBJ1-6	TGCGCCAGCAGCCAACCGAACAGGGAGGTGAATTCACCCCTCCACTTT	CASSQPNREVNSPLHF
TRBD1	TRBV5-1	-	TRBJ1-5	TGCGCCAGCAGCTTGGAGGGGGACAGAAATCAGCCCCAGCATTTT	CASSLEGDRNQPQHF
TRBD2	TRBV5-1	-	TRBJ2-7	TGCGCCAGCAGCTCCGGGGCTAGCGGGAGTCGGGTCTACGAGCAGTACTTC	CASSSGASGSRVYEQYF
TRBD1	TRBV2	once	TRBJ2-1	TGTGCCAGCAGTGCTGGGACAGTCTCCTACAATGAGCAGTTCTTC	CASSAGTVSYNEQFF
TRBD1	TRBV29-1	-	TRBJ1-2	TGCAGCGTGGGACAGCTCCTTAACTATGGCTACACCTTC	CSVGQLLNYGYTF
TRBD1	TRBV5-1	-	TRBJ2-5	TGCGCCAGCAGCTACGGACAGGGGGGAAAGACCCAGTACTTC	CASSYGQGGKTQYF
TRBD2	TRBV5-6	-	TRBJ2-7	TGTGCCAGCAGCTTGTGGGTAGCGGGAGGATACGAGCAGTACTTC	CASSLWVAGGYEQYF
TRBD1	TRBV7-2	-	TRBJ2-5	TGTGCCAGCAGCTTAGGGACAGGGAGGGAGACCCAGTACTTC	CASSLGTGRETQYF
TRBD1	TRBV9	-	TRBJ1-2	TGTGCCAGCAGGCAGACAGGGGTTGATGGCTACACCTTC	CASRQTGVDGYTF
-	TRBV10-3	-	TRBJ2-7	TGTGCCATCAGTGAGACGGCCCGGGGCGAGCAGTACTTC	CAISETARGEQYF